A selection of T cell receptor beta chains follows, all from one sample in a study of shared clonotypes between healthy human individuals. Sequencing used immunoSEQ multiplex PCR; TCRdb keeps in-frame clones, though not all of them. The sample includes about 2 million clones, roughly 95% of them seen just once. Sequenced input: naive CD8+ T cells sorted from blood. The receptors here all came from a man younger than 30 in good health. CDR3s include the opening cysteine and the closing phenylalanine or tryptophan. The order of the fields is J gene, V gene, D gene, clone size, CDR3 DNA, CDR3 protein. D genes are given only for firm matches. A clone size is listed for some rows: how often the clone was seen (once, few, many), or a class if it is expanded.

J: TRBJ2-7; V: TRBV10-2; D: TRBD1; size: -; DNA: TGCGCCAGCGCATCCCCGGGACAGGGAATCTACGAGCAGTACTTC; CDR3: CASASPGQGIYEQYF
J: TRBJ1-3; V: TRBV7-9; D: -; size: -; DNA: TGTGCCAGCAGCCCACGCTTGGGTGAGCACTCTGGAAACACCATATATTTT; CDR3: CASSPRLGEHSGNTIYF
J: TRBJ1-2; V: TRBV29-1; D: -; size: -; DNA: TGCAGCGTTGAAGCCTCTAACTATGGCTACACCTTC; CDR3: CSVEASNYGYTF
J: TRBJ2-5; V: TRBV5-8; D: -; size: -; DNA: TGTGCCAGCAGCTTTTTTCAGTACTTC; CDR3: CASSFFQYF
J: TRBJ2-1; V: TRBV5-1; D: TRBD1; size: -; DNA: TGCGCCAGCAGCTGGGGACAGGGCGATGAGCAGTTCTTC; CDR3: CASSWGQGDEQFF
J: TRBJ1-3; V: TRBV4-3; D: TRBD1; size: -; DNA: TGCGCCAGCAGCCATGGGACAGGGTCTGGAAACACCATATATTTT; CDR3: CASSHGTGSGNTIYF
J: TRBJ2-2; V: TRBV29-1; D: -; size: once; DNA: TGCAGCGTCTCTCTCCGAGAGACTTCGAACACCGGGGAGCTGTTTTTT; CDR3: CSVSLRETSNTGELFF
J: TRBJ2-7; V: TRBV14; D: -; size: -; DNA: TGTGCCAGCAGCCAAGCCCAGGGAGGAGCGTCCGAGCAGTACTTC; CDR3: CASSQAQGGASEQYF
J: TRBJ2-1; V: TRBV5-1; D: -; size: -; DNA: TGCGCCAGCAGCTTGGGTCTGAGCGGGCAGTTCTTC; CDR3: CASSLGLSGQFF
J: TRBJ1-1; V: TRBV18; D: -; size: -; DNA: TGTGCCAGCTCACCACCTAAAGGGGACCTGAACACTGAAGCTTTCTTT; CDR3: CASSPPKGDLNTEAFF
J: TRBJ2-7; V: TRBV27; D: -; size: -; DNA: TGTGCCAGCAGTTTGGGACACCCCAGGCCCGAATCCGAGCAGTACTTC; CDR3: CASSLGHPRPESEQYF
J: TRBJ2-2; V: TRBV4-1; D: -; size: -; DNA: TGCGCCAGCAGCCAGACCTATAAGACGACACGGACCGGGGAGCTGTTTTTT; CDR3: CASSQTYKTTRTGELFF
J: TRBJ2-7; V: TRBV6-5; D: TRBD1; size: -; DNA: TGTGCCAGCAGCAGGGACAGGGGCGGCGAGCAGTACTTC; CDR3: CASSRDRGGEQYF
J: TRBJ1-2; V: TRBV9; D: -; size: -; DNA: TGTGCCAGCAGCGTAGCTACGGGGGTTGGGGACTATGGCTACACCTTC; CDR3: CASSVATGVGDYGYTF
J: TRBJ2-1; V: TRBV27; D: -; size: -; DNA: TGTGCCAGCAGTTTACTCTGGGCGGGGGCGGACTACAATGAGCAGTTCTTC; CDR3: CASSLLWAGADYNEQFF
J: TRBJ2-7; V: TRBV27; D: -; size: once; DNA: TGTGCCAGCAGTTACCAGTCCTCCTACGAGCAGTACTTC; CDR3: CASSYQSSYEQYF
J: TRBJ2-5; V: TRBV4-2; D: -; size: once; DNA: TGTGCCAGCAGCCAAAACTTTCTAGCGACGGATGAGACCCAGTACTTC; CDR3: CASSQNFLATDETQYF
J: TRBJ1-6; V: TRBV7-9; D: -; size: -; DNA: TGTGCCAGCAGCCTACCCCTGGTGGGGGGGGTGCCACCCCTCCACTTT; CDR3: CASSLPLVGGVPPLHF
J: TRBJ2-7; V: TRBV4-1; D: -; size: -; DNA: TGCGCCAGCAGCCAAGAGGGGGGTTGGGAGCAGTACTTC; CDR3: CASSQEGGWEQYF
J: TRBJ1-3; V: TRBV2; D: TRBD1; size: -; DNA: TGTGCCAGCAGTGAACTGGGACAGGAGACATTCGGAAACACCATATATTTT; CDR3: CASSELGQETFGNTIYF
J: TRBJ2-7; V: TRBV29-1; D: -; size: -; DNA: TGCAGCGTTGATGGGGGCCCTCACTCCTACGAGCAGTACTTC; CDR3: CSVDGGPHSYEQYF
J: TRBJ2-5; V: TRBV11-2; D: -; size: once; DNA: TGTGCCAGCAGCTTAAATCGAGGCGCAGAGACCCAGTACTTC; CDR3: CASSLNRGAETQYF
J: TRBJ2-7; V: TRBV6-5; D: -; size: -; DNA: TGTGCCAGCAGTTACTCGGGACAACTCTACGAGCAGTACTTC; CDR3: CASSYSGQLYEQYF
J: TRBJ1-1; V: TRBV4-3; D: -; size: once; DNA: TGCGCCAGCAGCCAAGACCCAGGGGTTGAAGCTTTCTTT; CDR3: CASSQDPGVEAFF
J: TRBJ2-1; V: TRBV4-1; D: TRBD2; size: -; DNA: TGCGCCAGCAGCCGTGGGACTAGCGGCAATGAGCAGTTCTTC; CDR3: CASSRGTSGNEQFF
J: TRBJ2-7; V: TRBV27; D: -; size: -; DNA: TGTGCCAGCAGTTTAGCCGACCCCAAGGGCTACGAGCAGTACTTC; CDR3: CASSLADPKGYEQYF
J: TRBJ2-7; V: TRBV29-1; D: -; size: -; DNA: TGCAGCGTTGTGACCCAGGGTCCCTACGAGCAGTACTTC; CDR3: CSVVTQGPYEQYF
J: TRBJ1-5; V: TRBV15; D: -; size: -; DNA: TGTGCCACCAGCAGAGACCAGACCCAATTATACAGGGTTGGCAATCAGCCCCAGCATTTT; CDR3: CATSRDQTQLYRVGNQPQHF
J: TRBJ2-5; V: TRBV6-5; D: -; size: -; DNA: TGTGCCAGCAGTTACCCCGAAGAGACCCAGTACTTC; CDR3: CASSYPEETQYF
J: TRBJ1-2; V: TRBV18; D: TRBD1; size: -; DNA: TGTGCCAGCTCACCGCCGACAGGGTTTGTTGATGGCTACACCTTC; CDR3: CASSPPTGFVDGYTF
J: TRBJ2-1; V: TRBV13; D: TRBD1; size: -; DNA: TGTGCCAGCAGCGCAACGGGGGACAGGGGGTACAGTGAGCAGTTCTTC; CDR3: CASSATGDRGYSEQFF
J: TRBJ1-4; V: TRBV11-2; D: -; size: -; DNA: TGTGCCAGCAGCTTAGATGGCTATATGGAAAAACTGTTTTTT; CDR3: CASSLDGYMEKLFF
J: TRBJ2-5; V: TRBV11-2; D: TRBD2; size: -; DNA: TGTGCCAGCAGCTATGGGCCCGGGACTAGCGAAGGAGAGACCCAGTACTTC; CDR3: CASSYGPGTSEGETQYF
J: TRBJ1-2; V: TRBV28; D: -; size: -; DNA: TGTGCCAGCAGAGGGGTTGACGACATACCCCCAAACTATGGCTACACCTTC; CDR3: CASRGVDDIPPNYGYTF
J: TRBJ2-3; V: TRBV7-9; D: -; size: -; DNA: TGTGCCAGCAGCTTCCCCGCGGAGCCTACAGATACGCAGTATTTT; CDR3: CASSFPAEPTDTQYF
J: TRBJ2-3; V: TRBV5-4; D: -; size: -; DNA: TGTGCCAGCAGCCGACCAAGCACAGATACGCAGTATTTT; CDR3: CASSRPSTDTQYF
J: TRBJ1-5; V: TRBV7-9; D: -; size: -; DNA: TGTGCCAGCAGCTTAAGCAATCAGCCCCAGCATTTT; CDR3: CASSLSNQPQHF
J: TRBJ2-7; V: TRBV5-1; D: -; size: -; DNA: TGCGCCAGCAGCTTGGGCGAAGGGATCTCCTACGAGCAGTACTTC; CDR3: CASSLGEGISYEQYF
J: TRBJ2-1; V: TRBV10-3; D: TRBD2; size: -; DNA: TGTGCCATCAGTCAGCGGGAGGTAATCGGGGATGAGCAGTTCTTC; CDR3: CAISQREVIGDEQFF
J: TRBJ1-2; V: TRBV19; D: -; size: -; DNA: TGTGCCAGTAGTATAGATAGCCAGGGAGAGGACTATGGCTACACCTTC; CDR3: CASSIDSQGEDYGYTF
J: TRBJ1-6; V: TRBV7-9; D: -; size: once; DNA: TGTGCCAGCAGCTTAGCGCAGGGAAGTTTGTTTAATTCACCCCTCCACTTT; CDR3: CASSLAQGSLFNSPLHF
J: TRBJ2-5; V: TRBV10-3; D: TRBD1; size: -; DNA: TGTGCCACCTTAACGGACAGGGGGCCGGAGACCCAGTACTTC; CDR3: CATLTDRGPETQYF
J: TRBJ1-6; V: TRBV7-9; D: -; size: -; DNA: TGTGCCAGCAGCTTAACCGGGGCGAATTCACCCCTCCACTTT; CDR3: CASSLTGANSPLHF
J: TRBJ1-6; V: TRBV5-8; D: TRBD1; size: -; DNA: TGTGCCAGCAGCGTCGGACAGGGGCTTTCGTATAATTCACCCCTCCACTTT; CDR3: CASSVGQGLSYNSPLHF
J: TRBJ1-5; V: TRBV29-1; D: -; size: -; DNA: TGCAGCGTTCTAGAAGGGATGGGTCAGCCCCAGCATTTT; CDR3: CSVLEGMGQPQHF
J: TRBJ1-4; V: TRBV19; D: TRBD1; size: once; DNA: TGTGCCAGTAGTACGACAGGGTCCGGCAGTGAAAAACTGTTTTTT; CDR3: CASSTTGSGSEKLFF
J: TRBJ2-7; V: TRBV19; D: TRBD2; size: once; DNA: TGTGCCAGCTCCCCGGGCGGGAGCTCCTACGAGCAGTACTTC; CDR3: CASSPGGSSYEQYF